This T cell receptor (beta chain) was obtained from a study of human T cells and chemical hapten exposure. Across the whole study: There were per-sample TCR yield variations, arising mainly from small pooled library volume differences.

The CDR3 sequence is 15 residues long. The ends lost 6 bases at V and 1 base at J; junction bases unmatched: 7. This clonotype has ten or more counts. The library gave individual cDNA molecules unique molecular identifiers. Original data processing: Sample TCR totals centred on a median of around 100,000, ranging roughly 20,000 to 700,000. TCRdb fed the 5' RACE reads into MiXCR, producing one record per CDR3 protein. Here the V and J calls rest on TCRdb's processing, not on the authors' analysis. The sample yields 65,000 to 95,000 distinct CDR3 sequences, approximately 7.7% seen once. Total RNA was extracted from unfractionated whole blood.

The TCR originated in a male donor in good health. The chain has TRBV12-3 or TRBV12-4 and TRBJ2-3, with 7 positions matching TRBD1. In DNA form, the CDR3 reads TGTGCCAGCAGGAGACAGGGTCTCGGCACAGATACGCAGTATTTT. The encoded protein is CASRRQGLGTDTQYF.